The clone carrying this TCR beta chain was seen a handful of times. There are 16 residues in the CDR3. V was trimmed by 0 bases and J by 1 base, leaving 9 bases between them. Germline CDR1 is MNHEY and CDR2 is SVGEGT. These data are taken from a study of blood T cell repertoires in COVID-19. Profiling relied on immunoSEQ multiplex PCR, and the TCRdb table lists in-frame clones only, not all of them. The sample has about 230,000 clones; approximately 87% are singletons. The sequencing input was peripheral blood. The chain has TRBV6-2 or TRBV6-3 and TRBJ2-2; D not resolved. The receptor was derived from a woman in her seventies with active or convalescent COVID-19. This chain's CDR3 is CASSYSMTLNTGELFF. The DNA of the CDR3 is TGTGCCAGCAGTTACTCGATGACACTGAACACCGGGGAGCTGTTTTTT.